This section outlines one TCR beta chain sequence together with its context. This sample is part of a study of T cell responses to AZD1222 COVID-19 vaccine. V lost 10 bases to trimming and J lost 5 bases; unmatched junction nucleotides: 7. The CDR3 has 13 residues. Germline V lookup: CDR1 ENHRY, CDR2 SYGVKD. This table comes from immunoSEQ multiplex PCR, and its TCRdb copy is limited to in-frame clones, with some not included. The data show roughly 180,000 clones, about 90% seen once. The receptor was isolated from an adult in good health. The material sequenced was peripheral blood, taken on day 0 of AZD1222 vaccination. The chain links TRBV10-3 to TRBJ2-7; TRBD1 matches 11 bases. The CDR3 bases are TGTGCCACTGGGACAGGGGGGTTTGACGAGCAGTACTTC. Translating gives CATGTGGFDEQYF.